The TCR beta chain described here comes from a study of cytomegalovirus exposure and HLA in healthy donors. Use of 60 Vbeta and 13 Jbeta primers characterized the PCR. Assay used: immunoSEQ multiplex PCR; TCRdb lists only in-frame clones, some missing. The sample records around 49,000 clones, roughly 75% being singletons. Germline assignment: CDR1 MGHDK and CDR2 SYGVNS. This CDR3 is built from 13 residues. V lost 5 bases, J lost 1 base, and 8 bases lay in between. Sequenced material: PBMCs. The V call is TRBV25-1, the J call TRBJ1-1; D is possibly TRBD1 (5 bases). The source is a man younger than 40 in good health and CMV-seropositive. CDR3 amino acids: CASSSTENTEAFF. For the CDR3, the DNA is TGTGCCAGCAGTTCGACAGAGAACACTGAAGCTTTCTTT.